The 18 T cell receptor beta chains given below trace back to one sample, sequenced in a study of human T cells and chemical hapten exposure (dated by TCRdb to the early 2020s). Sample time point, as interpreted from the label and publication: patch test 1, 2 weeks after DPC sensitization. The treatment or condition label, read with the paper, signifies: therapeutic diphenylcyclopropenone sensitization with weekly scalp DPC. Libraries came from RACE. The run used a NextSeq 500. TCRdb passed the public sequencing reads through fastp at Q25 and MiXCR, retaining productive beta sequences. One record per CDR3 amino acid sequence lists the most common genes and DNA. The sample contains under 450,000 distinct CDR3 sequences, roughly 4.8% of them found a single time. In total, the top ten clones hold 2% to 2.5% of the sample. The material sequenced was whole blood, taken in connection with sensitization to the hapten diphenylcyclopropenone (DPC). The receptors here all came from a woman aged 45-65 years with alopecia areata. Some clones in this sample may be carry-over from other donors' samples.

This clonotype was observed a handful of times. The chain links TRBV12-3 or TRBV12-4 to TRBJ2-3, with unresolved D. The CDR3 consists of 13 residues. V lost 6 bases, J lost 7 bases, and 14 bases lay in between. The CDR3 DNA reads TGTGCCAGCAGAGGCCCCTCCTTTAATACGCAGTATTTT. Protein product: CASRGPSFNTQYF.

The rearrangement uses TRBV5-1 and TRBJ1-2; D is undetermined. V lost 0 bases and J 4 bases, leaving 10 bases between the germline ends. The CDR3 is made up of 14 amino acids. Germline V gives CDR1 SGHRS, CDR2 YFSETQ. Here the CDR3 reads CASSLEGLLYGYTF. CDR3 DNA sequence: TGCGCCAGCAGCTTGGAAGGGTTACTCTATGGCTACACCTTC. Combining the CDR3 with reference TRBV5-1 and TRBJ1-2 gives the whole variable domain KAGVTQTPRYLIKTRGQQVTLSCSPISGHRSVSWYQQTPGQGLQFLFEYFSETQRNKGNFPGRFSGRQFSNSRSEMNVSTLELGDSALYLCASSLEGLLYGYTFGSGTRLTVV.

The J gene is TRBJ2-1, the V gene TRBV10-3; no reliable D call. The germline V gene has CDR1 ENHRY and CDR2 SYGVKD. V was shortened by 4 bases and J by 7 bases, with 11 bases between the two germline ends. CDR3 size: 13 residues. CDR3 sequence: CAISVKVDNEQFF. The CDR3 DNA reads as TGTGCCATCAGTGTAAAAGTAGATAATGAGCAGTTCTTC.

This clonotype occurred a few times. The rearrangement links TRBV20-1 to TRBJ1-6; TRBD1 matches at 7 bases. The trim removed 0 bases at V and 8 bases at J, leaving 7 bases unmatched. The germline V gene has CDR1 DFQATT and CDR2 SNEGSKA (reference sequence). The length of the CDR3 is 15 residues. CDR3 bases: TGCAGTGCTAGAGATAGCACAGGGGAAGATTCACCCCTCCACTTT. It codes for CSARDSTGEDSPLHF.

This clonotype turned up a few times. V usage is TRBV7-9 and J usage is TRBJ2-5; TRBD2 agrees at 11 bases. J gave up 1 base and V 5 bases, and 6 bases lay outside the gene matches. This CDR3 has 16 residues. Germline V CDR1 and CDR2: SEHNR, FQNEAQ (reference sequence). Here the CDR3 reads CASSHPGLAVQETQYF. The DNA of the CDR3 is TGTGCCAGCAGCCACCCGGGACTAGCGGTCCAAGAGACCCAGTACTTC.

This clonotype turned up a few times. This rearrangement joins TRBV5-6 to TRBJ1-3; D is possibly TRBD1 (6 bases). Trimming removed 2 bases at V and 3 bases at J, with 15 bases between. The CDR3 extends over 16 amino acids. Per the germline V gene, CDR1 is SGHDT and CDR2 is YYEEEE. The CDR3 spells CASSFPTGQGGNTIYF. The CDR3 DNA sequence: TGTGCCAGCAGCTTCCCGACAGGCCAGGGTGGAAACACCATATATTTT. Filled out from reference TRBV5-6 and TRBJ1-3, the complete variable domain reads DAGVTQSPTHLIKTRGQQVTLRCSPKSGHDTVSWYQQALGQGPQFIFQYYEEEERQRGNFPDRFSGHQFPNYSSELNVNALLLGDSALYLCASSFPTGQGGNTIYFGEGSWLTVV.

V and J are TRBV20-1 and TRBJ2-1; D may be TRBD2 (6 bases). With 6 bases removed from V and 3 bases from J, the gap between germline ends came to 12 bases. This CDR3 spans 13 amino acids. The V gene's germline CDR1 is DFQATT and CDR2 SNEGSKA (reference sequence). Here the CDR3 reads CSAGDGSYNEQFF. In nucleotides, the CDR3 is TGCAGTGCCGGGGACGGGAGCTACAATGAGCAGTTCTTC.

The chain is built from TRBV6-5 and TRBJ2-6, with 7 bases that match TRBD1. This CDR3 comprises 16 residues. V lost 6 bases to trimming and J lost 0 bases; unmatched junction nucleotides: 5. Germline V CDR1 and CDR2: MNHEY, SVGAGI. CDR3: CASSQGQISGANVLTF. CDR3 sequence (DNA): TGTGCCAGCAGCCAGGGACAGATCTCTGGGGCCAACGTCCTGACTTTC.

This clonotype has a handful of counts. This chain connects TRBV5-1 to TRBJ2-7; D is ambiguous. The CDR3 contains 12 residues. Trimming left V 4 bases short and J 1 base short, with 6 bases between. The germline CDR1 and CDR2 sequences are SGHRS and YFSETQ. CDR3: CASSAASYEQYF. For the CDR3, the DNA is TGCGCCAGCAGCGCAGCTTCCTACGAGCAGTACTTC. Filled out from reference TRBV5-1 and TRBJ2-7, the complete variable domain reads KAGVTQTPRYLIKTRGQQVTLSCSPISGHRSVSWYQQTPGQGLQFLFEYFSETQRNKGNFPGRFSGRQFSNSRSEMNVSTLELGDSALYLCASSAASYEQYFGPGTRLTVT.

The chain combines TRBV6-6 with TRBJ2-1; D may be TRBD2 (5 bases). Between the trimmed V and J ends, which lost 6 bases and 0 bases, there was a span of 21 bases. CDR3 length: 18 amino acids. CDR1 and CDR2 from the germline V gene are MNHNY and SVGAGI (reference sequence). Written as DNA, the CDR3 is TGTGCCAGCAGCCGCTCTCGGGGTTTCCTTAGCTCCTACAATGAGCAGTTCTTC. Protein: CASSRSRGFLSSYNEQFF.

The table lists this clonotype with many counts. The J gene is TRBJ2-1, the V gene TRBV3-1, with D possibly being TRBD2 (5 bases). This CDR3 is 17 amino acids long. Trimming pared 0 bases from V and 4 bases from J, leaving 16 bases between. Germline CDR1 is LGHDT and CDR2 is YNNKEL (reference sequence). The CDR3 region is CASSQDGRGPPYNEQFF. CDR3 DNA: TGTGCCAGCAGCCAAGATGGACGGGGTCCACCTTACAATGAGCAGTTCTTC.

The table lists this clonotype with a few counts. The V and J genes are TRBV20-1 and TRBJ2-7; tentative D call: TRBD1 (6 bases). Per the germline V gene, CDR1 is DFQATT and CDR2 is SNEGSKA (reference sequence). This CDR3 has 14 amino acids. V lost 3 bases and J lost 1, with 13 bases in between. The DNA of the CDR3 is TGCAGTGCTAGGAGGGACACCGGTTCCTACGAGCAGTACTTC. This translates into CSARRDTGSYEQYF.

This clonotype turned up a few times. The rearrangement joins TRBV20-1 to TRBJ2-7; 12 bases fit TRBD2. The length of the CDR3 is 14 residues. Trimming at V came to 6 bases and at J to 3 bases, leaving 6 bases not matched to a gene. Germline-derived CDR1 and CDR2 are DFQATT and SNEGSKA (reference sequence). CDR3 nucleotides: TGCAGTGCGCCCGGGACTAGCGGGTTCTACGAGCAGTACTTC. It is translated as CSAPGTSGFYEQYF.

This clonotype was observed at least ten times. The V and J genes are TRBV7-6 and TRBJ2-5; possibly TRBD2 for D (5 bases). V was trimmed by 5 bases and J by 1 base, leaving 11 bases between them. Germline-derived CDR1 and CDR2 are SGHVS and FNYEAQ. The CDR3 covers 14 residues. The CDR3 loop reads CASSLRAVQETQYF. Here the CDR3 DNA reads TGTGCCAGCAGCCTGAGGGCGGTCCAAGAGACCCAGTACTTC.

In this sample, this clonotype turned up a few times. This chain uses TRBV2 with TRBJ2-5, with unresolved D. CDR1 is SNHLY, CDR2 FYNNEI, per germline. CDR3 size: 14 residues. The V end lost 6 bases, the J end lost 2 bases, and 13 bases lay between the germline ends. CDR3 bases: TGTGCCAGCAGGGCTAGTTTTCCGCAAGAGACCCAGTACTTC. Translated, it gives CASRASFPQETQYF.

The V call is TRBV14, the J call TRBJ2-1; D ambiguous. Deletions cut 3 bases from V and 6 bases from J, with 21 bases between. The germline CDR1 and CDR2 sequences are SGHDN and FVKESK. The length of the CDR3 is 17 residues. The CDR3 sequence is CASSHPSAPAFGNEQFF. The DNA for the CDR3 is TGTGCCAGCAGCCACCCATCGGCCCCAGCCTTCGGCAATGAGCAGTTCTTC.

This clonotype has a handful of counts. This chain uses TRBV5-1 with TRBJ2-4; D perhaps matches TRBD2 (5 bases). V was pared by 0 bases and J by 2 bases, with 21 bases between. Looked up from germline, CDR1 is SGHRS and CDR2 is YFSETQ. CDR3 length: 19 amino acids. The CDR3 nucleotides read TGCGCCAGCAGCTTGGGGGAACGGGAAACGATTGGGACCAAAAACATTCAGTACTTC. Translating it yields CASSLGERETIGTKNIQYF. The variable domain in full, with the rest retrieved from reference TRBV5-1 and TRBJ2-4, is KAGVTQTPRYLIKTRGQQVTLSCSPISGHRSVSWYQQTPGQGLQFLFEYFSETQRNKGNFPGRFSGRQFSNSRSEMNVSTLELGDSALYLCASSLGERETIGTKNIQYFGAGTRLSVL.

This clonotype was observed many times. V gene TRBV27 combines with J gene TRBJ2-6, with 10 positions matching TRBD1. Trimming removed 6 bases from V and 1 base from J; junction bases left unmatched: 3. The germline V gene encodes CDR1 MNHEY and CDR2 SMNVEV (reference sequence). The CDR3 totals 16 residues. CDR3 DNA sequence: TGTGCCAGCAGCCGGACAGGGGGGTCTGGGGCCAACGTCCTGACTTTC. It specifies CASSRTGGSGANVLTF.